This T cell receptor beta chain was sequenced during a study of OX40 agonist ivuxolimab in advanced cancers. Generated by immunoSEQ multiplex PCR, the TCRdb table keeps only in-frame clones and is missing some. The sample lists roughly 100,000 clones, 85% to 95% occurring once. Concerning this clone: Its antigen is unknown.

Germline assignment: CDR1 SNHLY and CDR2 FYNNEI. Between the trimmed V and J ends, which lost 5 bases and 4 bases, there was a span of 9 bases. The CDR3 contains 13 residues. Findings and caveats of the study: Clonal expansion was seen in CD4+ and CD8+ blood T cells by week 6 at 0.1 to 3.0 mg/kg. Averaged across samples, CD8+ T cells carried more expanded clones than CD4+ did.

Cycle 7 day 1, cycle 4 day 1, and baseline were the timepoints at which blood was sampled. Here the sequenced sample was CD4+ or CD8+ T cells sorted from blood, taken in a trial of the OX40 agonist ivuxolimab. The sequence was collected from an adult with an advanced solid tumor such as melanoma, head and neck, liver or kidney cancer. This chain connects TRBV2 to TRBJ2-1; D not certain. The CDR3 sequence: CASSIDGYNEQFF. The CDR3 DNA reads as TGTGCCAGCAGTATTGACGGTTACAATGAGCAGTTCTTC.